This T cell receptor (beta chain) was recorded in a study of OX40 agonist ivuxolimab in advanced cancers. Study details: Patients were infused with ivuxolimab every 2 weeks at 0.01 to 10 mg/kg.

Germline CDR1 reads MNHEY; CDR2 reads SMNVEV (reference sequence). CDR3 length equals 13 residues. V lost 6 bases and J lost 3; bases outside the gene matches: 2. Sequenced by immunoSEQ multiplex PCR; TCRdb stores in-frame clones only, minus some. The data hold 50,000 to 65,000 clones, with roughly 89% observed a single time. A note on this clone: Antigen: not known.

Study-level points and caveats: Some patients without response likewise showed low normalized clonal expansion. Clonal expansion by week 6 occurred in CD4+ and CD8+ blood T cells (at 0.1 to 3.0 mg/kg). The expanded peripheral T cells' antigen specificity was not determined.

This material consisted of CD4+ or CD8+ T cells sorted from blood, taken in a trial of the OX40 agonist ivuxolimab. This clonotype was sampled from an adult with an advanced solid tumor such as melanoma, head and neck, liver or kidney cancer. This chain uses TRBV27 with TRBJ2-7, with 10 bases aligning to TRBD1. This CDR3 is CASRGTGDYEQYF. The CDR3 region has the DNA TGTGCCAGCAGGGGGACAGGGGACTACGAGCAGTACTTC.